This record concerns one T cell receptor (beta chain) sequence. The germline gives CDR1 MNHEY, CDR2 SMNVEV (reference sequence). The CDR3 runs to 10 residues. V shed 6 bases and J shed 3 bases, with 3 bases lying between them. Authors' processing steps: Using reference gene primer amplification, nucleated cell counts were estimated. Method: immunoSEQ multiplex PCR; TCRdb's copy keeps in-frame clones and lacks some. D and trimming were read from the DNA, whereas the V and J calls and clone size are those reported in that table. The sample contains 90,000 to 100,000 clones, about four fifths of which appear only once. This specimen comes from a study of blood T cell repertoires in COVID-19. About the research overall: Acute-phase and convalescent COVID-19 samples originated in the United States, Italy and Spain. T cells, B-cell-depleted T cells, or PBMCs supplied cDNA or gDNA.

The rearrangement uses TRBV27 and TRBJ2-7; D gene uncertain. This TCR was sampled from a woman aged 55-69 years with acute or convalescent COVID-19. The specimen sequenced was peripheral blood. This CDR3 reads CASRSYEQYF. CDR3 bases: TGTGCCAGCAGGAGCTACGAGCAGTACTTC.